This TCR beta chain was identified in a study of blood T cell repertoires in COVID-19. Germline V gives CDR1 GTSNPN, CDR2 SVGIG (reference sequence). The CDR3 totals 14 residues. V was pared by 2 bases and J by 7 bases, with 4 bases of the junction left unmatched. Sequencing used immunoSEQ multiplex PCR; TCRdb keeps in-frame clones, though not all of them. The table lists 150,000 or so clones, around 79% of them singletons. The clonotype comes from a man aged 50 to 59 who had recovered from COVID-19. This chain links TRBV30 with TRBJ1-4; 10 bases fit TRBD1. The specimen was PBMCs or T cells enriched from blood (not recorded which). The chain's CDR3 is CAWSIGQGGEKLFF. For the CDR3, the DNA is TGTGCCTGGAGTATAGGACAGGGGGGTGAAAAACTGTTTTTT.